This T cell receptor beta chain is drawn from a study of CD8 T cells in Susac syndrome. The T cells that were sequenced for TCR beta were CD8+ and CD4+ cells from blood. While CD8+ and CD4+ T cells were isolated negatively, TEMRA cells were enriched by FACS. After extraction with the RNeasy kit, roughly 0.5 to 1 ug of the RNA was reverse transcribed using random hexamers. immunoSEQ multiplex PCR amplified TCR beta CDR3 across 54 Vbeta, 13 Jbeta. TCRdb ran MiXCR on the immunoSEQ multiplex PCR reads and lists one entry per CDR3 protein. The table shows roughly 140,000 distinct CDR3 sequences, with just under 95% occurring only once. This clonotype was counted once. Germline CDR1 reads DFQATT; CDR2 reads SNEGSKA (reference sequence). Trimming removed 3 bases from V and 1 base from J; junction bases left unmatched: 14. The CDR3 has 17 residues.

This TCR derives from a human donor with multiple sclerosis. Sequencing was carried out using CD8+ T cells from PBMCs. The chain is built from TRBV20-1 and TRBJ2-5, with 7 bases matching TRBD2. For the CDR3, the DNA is TGCAGTGCTAGGCCCCCCCTAGCGGTTAAACTCCAAGAGACCCAGTACTTC. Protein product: CSARPPLAVKLQETQYF.